This TCR beta chain was captured in a study of blood T cell repertoires in COVID-19. On the study more broadly: The United States, Italy and Spain were the sources of the acute and convalescent COVID-19 samples. Sample material is recorded as cDNA or gDNA derived from T cells, B-cell-depleted T cells, or PBMCs.

V was shortened by 5 bases and J by 4 bases, with 14 bases between the two germline ends. The CDR3 is 15 residues long. CDR1 and CDR2 (germline): SGHVS, FNYEAQ. In the original workflow: Amplifying reference gene primers gave estimates of nucleated cell counts. TCRdb's table, derived via immunoSEQ multiplex PCR, lists solely in-frame clones and lacks some. That table furnishes V, J and clone size, whereas the DNA furnished D and trimming. The repertoire consists of 130,000 or so clones, with 88% occurring once and the leading ten covering 1.5%. Sequencing was carried out using peripheral blood. This sequence was found in a human donor in a cohort sampled during active COVID-19. The V call is TRBV7-6, the J call TRBJ1-4; possible D gene TRBD1, 5 bases. The CDR3 bases are TGTGCCAGCAGCCTTGGGGCGAGAAATAATGAAAAACTGTTTTTT. Translated, it gives CASSLGARNNEKLFF.